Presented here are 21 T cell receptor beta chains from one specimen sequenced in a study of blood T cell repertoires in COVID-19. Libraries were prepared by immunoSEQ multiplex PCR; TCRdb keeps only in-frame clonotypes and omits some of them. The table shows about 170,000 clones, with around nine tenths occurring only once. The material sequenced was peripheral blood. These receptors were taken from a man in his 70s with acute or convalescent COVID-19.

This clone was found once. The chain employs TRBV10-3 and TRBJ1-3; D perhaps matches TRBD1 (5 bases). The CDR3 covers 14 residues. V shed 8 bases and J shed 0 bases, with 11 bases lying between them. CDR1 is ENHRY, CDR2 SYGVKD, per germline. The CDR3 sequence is CAIGGASSGNTIYF. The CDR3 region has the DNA TGTGCCATCGGAGGGGCATCCTCTGGAAACACCATATATTTT.

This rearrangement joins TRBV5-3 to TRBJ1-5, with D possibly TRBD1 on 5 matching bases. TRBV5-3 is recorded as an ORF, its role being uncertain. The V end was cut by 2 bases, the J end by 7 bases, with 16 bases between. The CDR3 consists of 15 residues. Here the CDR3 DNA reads TGTGCCAGAAGCTTTGCGGGGCTCCGGGCCCAGCCCCAGCATTTT. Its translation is CARSFAGLRAQPQHF.

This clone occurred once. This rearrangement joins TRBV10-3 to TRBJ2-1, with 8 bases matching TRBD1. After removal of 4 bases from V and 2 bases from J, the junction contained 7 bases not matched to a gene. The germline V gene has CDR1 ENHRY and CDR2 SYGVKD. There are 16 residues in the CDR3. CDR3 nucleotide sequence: TGTGCCATCAGTGCCCGGGGACAGGAAGCCTACAATGAGCAGTTCTTC. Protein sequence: CAISARGQEAYNEQFF.

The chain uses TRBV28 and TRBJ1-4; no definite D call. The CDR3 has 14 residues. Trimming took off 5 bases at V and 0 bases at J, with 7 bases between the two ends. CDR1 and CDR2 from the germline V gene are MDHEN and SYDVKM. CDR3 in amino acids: CASSAPATNEKLFF. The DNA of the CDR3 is TGTGCCAGCAGTGCACCGGCAACTAATGAAAAACTGTTTTTT.

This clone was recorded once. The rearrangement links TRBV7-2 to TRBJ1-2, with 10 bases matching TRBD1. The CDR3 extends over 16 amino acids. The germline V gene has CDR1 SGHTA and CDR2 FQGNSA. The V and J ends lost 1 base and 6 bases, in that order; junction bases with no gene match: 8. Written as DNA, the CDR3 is TGTGCCAGCAGCTTAGTGGGGACAGGGGACGTTGATGGCTACACCTTC. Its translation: CASSLVGTGDVDGYTF.

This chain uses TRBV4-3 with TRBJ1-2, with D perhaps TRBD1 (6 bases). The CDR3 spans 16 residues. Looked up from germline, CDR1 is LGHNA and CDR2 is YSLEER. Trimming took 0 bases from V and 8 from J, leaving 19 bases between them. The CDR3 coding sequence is TGCGCCAGCAGCCAAGAGGGTTTTTCAGGGGTGCGAGGCTACACCTTC. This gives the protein CASSQEGFSGVRGYTF.

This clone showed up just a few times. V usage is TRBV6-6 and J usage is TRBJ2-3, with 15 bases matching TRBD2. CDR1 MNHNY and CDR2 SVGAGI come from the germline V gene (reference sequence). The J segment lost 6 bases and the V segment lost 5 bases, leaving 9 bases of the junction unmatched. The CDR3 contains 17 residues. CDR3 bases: TGTGCCAGCAGTCACGGACTAGCGGGGGGGCCTAGGGATACGCAGTATTTT. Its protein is CASSHGLAGGPRDTQYF.

CDR3 sequence reads: CASRRQGRAFF. The CDR3 nucleotides read TGTGCCAGCAGAAGACAGGGTCGAGCTTTCTTT. The genes are TRBV6-5 and TRBJ1-1, with TRBD1 matching 7 bases. V gave up 6 bases and J gave up 10 bases; unmatched junction bases: 5. Germline V lookup: CDR1 MNHEY, CDR2 SVGAGI. This CDR3 has 11 residues.

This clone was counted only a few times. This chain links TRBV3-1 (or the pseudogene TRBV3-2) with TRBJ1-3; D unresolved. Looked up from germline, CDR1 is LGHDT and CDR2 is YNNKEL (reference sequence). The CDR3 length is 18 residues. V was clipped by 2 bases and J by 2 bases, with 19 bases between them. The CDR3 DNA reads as TGTGCCAGCAGCCAATACCTCCGCCGGCGGTCAGCTGGAAACACCATATATTTT. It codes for CASSQYLRRRSAGNTIYF.

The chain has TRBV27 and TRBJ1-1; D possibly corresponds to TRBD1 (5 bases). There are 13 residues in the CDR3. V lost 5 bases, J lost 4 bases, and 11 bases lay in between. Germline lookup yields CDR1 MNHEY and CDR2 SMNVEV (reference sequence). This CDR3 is CASSPSRGTEAFF. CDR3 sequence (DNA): TGTGCCAGCAGTCCCTCTAGGGGCACTGAAGCTTTCTTT.

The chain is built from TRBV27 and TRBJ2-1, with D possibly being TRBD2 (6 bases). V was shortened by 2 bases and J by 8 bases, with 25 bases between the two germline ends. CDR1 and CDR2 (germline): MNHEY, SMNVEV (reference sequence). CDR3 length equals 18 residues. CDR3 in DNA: TGTGCCAGCAGTTTACTATTGGGGCGGGATGGTAGGGTGGATGAGCAGTTCTTC. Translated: CASSLLLGRDGRVDEQFF.

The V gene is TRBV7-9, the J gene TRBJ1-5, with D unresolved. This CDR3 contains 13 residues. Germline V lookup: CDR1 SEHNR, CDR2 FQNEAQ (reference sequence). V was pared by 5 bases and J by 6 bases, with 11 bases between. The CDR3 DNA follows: TGTGCCAGCAGCCACAATGGAGCTCAGCCCCAGCATTTT. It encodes CASSHNGAQPQHF. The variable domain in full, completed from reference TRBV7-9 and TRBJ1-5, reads DTGVSQNPRHKITKRGQNVTFRCDPISEHNRLYWYRQTLGQGPEFLTYFQNEAQLEKSRLLSDRFSAERPKGSFSTLEIQRTEQGDSAMYLCASSHNGAQPQHFGDGTRLSIL.

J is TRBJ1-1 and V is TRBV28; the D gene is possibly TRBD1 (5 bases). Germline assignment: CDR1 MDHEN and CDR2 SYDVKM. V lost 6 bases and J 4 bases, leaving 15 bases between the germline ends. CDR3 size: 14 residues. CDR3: CASRVGLGGTEAFF. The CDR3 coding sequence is TGTGCCAGCAGGGTGGGGTTGGGGGGCACTGAAGCTTTCTTT.

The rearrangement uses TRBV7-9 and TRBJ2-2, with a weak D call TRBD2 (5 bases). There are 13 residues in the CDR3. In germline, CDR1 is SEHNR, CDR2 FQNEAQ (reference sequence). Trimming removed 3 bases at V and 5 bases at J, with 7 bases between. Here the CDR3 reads CASSFTRTGELFF. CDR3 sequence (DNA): TGTGCCAGCAGCTTTACTAGGACCGGGGAGCTGTTTTTT.

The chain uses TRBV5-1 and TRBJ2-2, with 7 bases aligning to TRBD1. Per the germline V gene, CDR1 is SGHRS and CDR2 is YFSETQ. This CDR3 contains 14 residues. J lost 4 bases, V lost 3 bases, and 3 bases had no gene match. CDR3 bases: TGCGCCAGCAGCTCGGGACAGACCACCGGGGAGCTGTTTTTT. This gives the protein CASSSGQTTGELFF. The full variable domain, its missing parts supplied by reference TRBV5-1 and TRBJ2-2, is KAGVTQTPRYLIKTRGQQVTLSCSPISGHRSVSWYQQTPGQGLQFLFEYFSETQRNKGNFPGRFSGRQFSNSRSEMNVSTLELGDSALYLCASSSGQTTGELFFGEGSRLTVL.

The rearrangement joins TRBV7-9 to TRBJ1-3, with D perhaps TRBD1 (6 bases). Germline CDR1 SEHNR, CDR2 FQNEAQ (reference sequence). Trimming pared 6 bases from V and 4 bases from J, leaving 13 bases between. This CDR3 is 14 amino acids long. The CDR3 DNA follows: TGTGCCAGCAGTCAAGGGGGGGTCGGAAACACCATATATTTT. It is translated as CASSQGGVGNTIYF.

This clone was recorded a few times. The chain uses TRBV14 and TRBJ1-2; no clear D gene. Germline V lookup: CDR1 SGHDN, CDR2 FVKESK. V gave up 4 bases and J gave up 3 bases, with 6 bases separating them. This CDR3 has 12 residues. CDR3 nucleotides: TGTGCCAGCAGCCTCCGTGACTATGGCTACACCTTC. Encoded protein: CASSLRDYGYTF.

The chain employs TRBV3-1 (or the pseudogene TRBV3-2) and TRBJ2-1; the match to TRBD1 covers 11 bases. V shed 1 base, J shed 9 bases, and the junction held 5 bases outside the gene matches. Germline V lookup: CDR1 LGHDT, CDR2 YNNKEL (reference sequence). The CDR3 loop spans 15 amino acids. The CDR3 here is CASSQGTGGNGEQFF. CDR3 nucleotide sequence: TGTGCCAGCAGCCAAGGGACAGGGGGCAATGGTGAGCAGTTCTTC.

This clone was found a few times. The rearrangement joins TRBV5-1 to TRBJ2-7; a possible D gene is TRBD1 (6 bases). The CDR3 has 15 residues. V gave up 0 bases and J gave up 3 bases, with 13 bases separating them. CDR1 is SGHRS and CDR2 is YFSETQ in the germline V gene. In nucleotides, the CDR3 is TGCGCCAGCAGCTTGGATACCGGACAGTTCTACGAGCAGTACTTC. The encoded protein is CASSLDTGQFYEQYF.

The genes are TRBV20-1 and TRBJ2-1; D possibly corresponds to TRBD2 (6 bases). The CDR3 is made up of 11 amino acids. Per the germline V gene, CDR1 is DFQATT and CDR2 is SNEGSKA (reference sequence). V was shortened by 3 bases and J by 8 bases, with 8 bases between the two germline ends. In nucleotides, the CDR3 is TGCAGTGCTAGGACTAGTGATGAGCAGTTCTTC. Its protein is CSARTSDEQFF.

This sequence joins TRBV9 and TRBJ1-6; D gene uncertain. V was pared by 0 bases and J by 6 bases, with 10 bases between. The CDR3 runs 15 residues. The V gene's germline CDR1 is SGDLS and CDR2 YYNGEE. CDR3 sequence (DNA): TGTGCCAGCAGCGTAGGAGCCAAATCTAATTCACCCCTCCACTTT. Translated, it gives CASSVGAKSNSPLHF.